This T cell receptor (beta chain) was sequenced during a study of T-cell memory formation after mild COVID-19. Across the whole study: Largely donor-specific TCR clusters were found.

This CDR3 is built from 15 residues. Per the germline V gene, CDR1 is SGHDT and CDR2 is YYEEEE. Trimming cost V 4 bases and J 3 bases, with 14 bases left between them. Overall study findings and caveats: Day 15 to 85 contracting clones showed balanced CD4/CD8; later expanders leaned CD4+. The study detected some responding clones in pre-infection memory, suggesting cross-reactive memory joined.

This clonotype has a handful of counts. What it binds is not known. Constant-segment primers served in 5'RACE that generated TCR alpha and TCR beta cDNA libraries bearing sample barcodes and UMIs. TCRdb processed the 5' RACE reads anew with MiXCR; each CDR3 protein has one entry. The sample holds roughly 130,000 distinct CDR3 sequences, over 15% seen once. V usage is TRBV5-6 and J usage is TRBJ1-5; D remains ambiguous. The source of this sequence is a man younger than 35 who had mild COVID-19 (a few samples of this study predate the infection). Cell type and time point are not known. Input material: PBMCs or a T cell subset sorted from them (not recorded which). The CDR3 loop is CASSAEGGYNQPQHF. CDR3 bases: TGTGCCAGCAGCGCGGAGGGAGGATACAATCAGCCCCAGCATTTT.